This passage covers 30 T cell receptor beta chains from one sample sequenced in a study of T cell responses to AZD1222 COVID-19 vaccine. Sequencing was performed with immunoSEQ multiplex PCR; in TCRdb, only in-frame clones are kept and a portion is missing. This table has 130,000 to 150,000 clones, roughly 90% appearing once. Specimen: peripheral blood, collected on day 0 of AZD1222 vaccination. The receptors come from an adult in good health.

The rearrangement uses TRBV7-2 and TRBJ2-1, with 8 bases aligning to TRBD2. Germline V gene data show CDR1 as SGHTA and CDR2 as FQGNSA. The CDR3 has 15 residues. J was trimmed by 5 bases and V by 5 bases; bases with no gene match: 8. The DNA of the CDR3 is TGTGCCAGCAGCCCCTGGGCGGGAGGACACAATGAGCAGTTCTTC. Its translation: CASSPWAGGHNEQFF.

The rearrangement links TRBV5-1 to TRBJ2-7; tentative D call: TRBD1 (7 bases). The CDR3 runs 14 residues. Per the germline V gene, CDR1 is SGHRS and CDR2 is YFSETQ. The V end was cut by 4 bases, the J end by 4 bases, with 15 bases between. CDR3 DNA: TGCGCCAGCAGCCCTTTGACAGGGACTTACGAGCAGTACTTC. Amino acids: CASSPLTGTYEQYF.

The chain recombines TRBV7-9 with TRBJ1-2; D possibly corresponds to TRBD1 (5 bases). CDR3 size: 14 residues. V lost 1 base and J 6 bases, leaving 12 bases between the germline ends. Looked up from germline, CDR1 is SEHNR and CDR2 is FQNEAQ (reference sequence). Here the CDR3 DNA reads TGTGCCAGCAGCTTAGAGGAGGGGCGTCATGGCTACACCTTC. It encodes CASSLEEGRHGYTF.

The genes are TRBV5-5 and TRBJ1-1, with TRBD1 matching 9 bases. The CDR3 is 15 residues long. V lost 4 bases to trimming and J lost 4 bases; unmatched junction nucleotides: 8. Germline V gene data show CDR1 as SGHKS and CDR2 as YYEKEE (reference sequence). CDR3 sequence: CASSRTGGGSTEAFF. CDR3 coding DNA: TGTGCCAGCAGCAGAACAGGGGGCGGGAGCACTGAAGCTTTCTTT. Looking up the rest from reference TRBV5-5 and TRBJ1-1 gives the full variable domain: DAGVTQSPTHLIKTRGQQVTLRCSPISGHKSVSWYQQVLGQGPQFIFQYYEKEERGRGNFPDRFSARQFPNYSSELNVNALLLGDSALYLCASSRTGGGSTEAFFGQGTRLTVV.

V and J are TRBV19 and TRBJ1-5, with 7 bases fitting TRBD1. This CDR3 spans 16 amino acids. V was clipped by 3 bases and J by 4 bases; unmatched bases: 9. Germline CDR1 and CDR2: LNHDA and SQIVND (reference sequence). CDR3: CASSMFGRGINQPQHF. In DNA, the CDR3 is TGTGCCAGTAGTATGTTTGGCAGGGGGATTAATCAGCCCCAGCATTTT.

The chain's CDR3 is CASSLLRREGYTF. The CDR3 nucleotides are TGTGCCAGCAGCTTACTCAGGCGGGAAGGCTACACCTTC. The chain couples TRBV7-3 to TRBJ1-2; D is unclear. Germline V gives CDR1 SGHTA, CDR2 FQGTGA. The CDR3 has 13 amino acids. Between the trimmed V and J ends, which lost 2 bases and 8 bases, there was a span of 12 bases.

This sequence joins TRBV9 and TRBJ2-2, with TRBD2 as a possible D gene (5 bases). This CDR3 region has 16 residues. From germline, CDR1 is SGDLS and CDR2 YYNGEE. Trimming removed 0 bases at V and 4 bases at J, with 13 bases between. CDR3 sequence: CASSVARGFGTGELFF. DNA of the CDR3: TGTGCCAGCAGCGTAGCTCGAGGGTTTGGCACCGGGGAGCTGTTTTTT.

Points on this clone: The same CDR3 also results from other DNA sequences found in this sample. This chain links TRBV5-1 with TRBJ2-1; the D gene is possibly TRBD2 (5 bases). CDR3 length: 15 amino acids. The germline V gene encodes CDR1 SGHRS and CDR2 YFSETQ. Trimming cost V 0 bases and J 0 bases, with 7 bases left between them. The CDR3 loop is CASSLVGSSYNEQFF. In nucleotides, the CDR3 is TGCGCCAGCAGCTTGGTAGGGAGCTCCTACAATGAGCAGTTCTTC.

The chain is built from TRBV7-8 and TRBJ2-3; the D gene could be TRBD1 or TRBD2 (5 bases each). The CDR3 is 14 amino acids. The ends were cut back, 4 bases at V and 5 bases at J, with 13 bases in the middle. CDR1 and CDR2 from the germline V gene are SGHVS and FQNEAQ. The CDR3 spells CASSSSTRGDTQYF. The CDR3 nucleotides are TGTGCCAGCAGCTCTAGCACAAGGGGAGATACGCAGTATTTT.

The chain carries TRBV6-2 or TRBV6-3 and TRBJ2-4, with D possibly being TRBD1 (5 bases). The V end lost 2 bases, the J end lost 0 bases, and 20 bases lay between the germline ends. Germline loops: CDR1 MNHEY, CDR2 SVGEGT. The CDR3 length is 19 residues. This CDR3 is CASSYPTFRQSLAKNIQYF. In nucleotides, the CDR3 is TGTGCCAGCAGTTACCCCACGTTTCGACAGAGTCTAGCCAAAAACATTCAGTACTTC.

The chain couples TRBV6-5 to TRBJ1-5, with TRBD1 as a possible D gene (6 bases). Germline assignment: CDR1 MNHEY and CDR2 SVGAGI. V was pared by 5 bases and J by 3 bases, with 14 bases between. The CDR3 totals 15 residues. The CDR3: CASSLNSGDNQPQHF. CDR3 nucleotide sequence: TGTGCCAGCAGTCTAAATTCAGGGGACAATCAGCCCCAGCATTTT.

The rearrangement uses TRBV30 and TRBJ1-5, with 7 bases matching TRBD1. The CDR3 runs 16 residues. With 4 bases clipped from V and 1 base from J, the junction kept 10 bases outside the gene matches. CDR1 and CDR2 from the germline V gene are GTSNPN and SVGIG (reference sequence). The CDR3 is CAWNPPGGWSNQPQHF. The CDR3 nucleotides are TGTGCCTGGAACCCACCAGGGGGATGGAGCAATCAGCCCCAGCATTTT.

This chain connects TRBV25-1 to TRBJ1-1; TRBD1 matches 10 bases. The CDR3 runs to 15 residues. Germline lookup yields CDR1 MGHDK and CDR2 SYGVNS. With V trimmed by 6 bases and J by 6 bases, 10 bases remained unmatched. Written as DNA, the CDR3 is TGTGCCAGCAGACAAACGGGACAGGGGAAATCTGAAGCTTTCTTT. Encoded protein: CASRQTGQGKSEAFF.

The chain is built from TRBV7-9 and TRBJ2-5, with TRBD2 identical over 9 bases. The CDR3 loop spans 14 amino acids. V lost 7 bases to trimming and J lost 5 bases; unmatched junction nucleotides: 8. CDR1 SEHNR and CDR2 FQNEAQ come from the germline V gene (reference sequence). The CDR3: CASNKGTSWETQYF. The CDR3 DNA reads TGTGCCAGCAACAAAGGGACTAGCTGGGAGACCCAGTACTTC.

J is TRBJ2-5 and V is TRBV5-4; TRBD2 matches 7 bases. This CDR3 has 15 residues. Trimming at V came to 0 bases and at J to 4 bases, leaving 6 bases not matched to a gene. Germline lookup yields CDR1 SGHNT and CDR2 YYREEE (reference sequence). The CDR3 sequence: CASSLGGSWGETQYF. The CDR3 bases are TGTGCCAGCAGCTTGGGCGGGAGTTGGGGAGAGACCCAGTACTTC.

This chain joins TRBV5-8 and TRBJ2-2; 7 bases map to TRBD1. The trim removed 0 bases at V and 5 bases at J, leaving 7 bases unmatched. Germline V CDR1 and CDR2: SGHTS, YDEGEE. There are 16 residues in the CDR3. The CDR3 DNA is TGTGCCAGCAGCTTGGTTAAGGGGGCGCGAACCGGGGAGCTGTTTTTT. Residues: CASSLVKGARTGELFF.

The chain combines TRBV5-4 with TRBJ2-2; D remains ambiguous. Trimming stripped 4 bases from V and 6 bases from J, with 19 bases between. Germline V gene data show CDR1 as SGHNT and CDR2 as YYREEE (reference sequence). CDR3 length: 16 residues. The CDR3, as DNA: TGTGCCAGCAGCCTACTCAGAGCCGTAGGCTCCGGGGAGCTGTTTTTT. Translated, it gives CASSLLRAVGSGELFF.

V is TRBV18 and J is TRBJ1-4, with a possible D match to TRBD1 (6 bases). Trimming cost V 1 base and J 3 bases, with 15 bases left between them. The CDR3 is made up of 17 amino acids. From germline, CDR1 is KGHSH and CDR2 LQKENI. The CDR3 sequence: CASSPLRGAGPNEKLFF. Written as DNA, the CDR3 is TGTGCCAGCTCACCACTCCGGGGGGCAGGGCCTAATGAAAAACTGTTTTTT.

The chain carries TRBV19 and TRBJ1-1; D is unclear. The CDR3 runs to 14 residues. With 5 bases removed from V and 0 bases from J, the gap between germline ends came to 10 bases. Per the germline V gene, CDR1 is LNHDA and CDR2 is SQIVND (reference sequence). CDR3 region: CASSWTVMNTEAFF. The CDR3 DNA follows: TGTGCCAGTAGTTGGACCGTTATGAACACTGAAGCTTTCTTT.

This chain joins TRBV4-3 and TRBJ2-7, with TRBD2 matching 12 bases. The germline V gene has CDR1 LGHNA and CDR2 YSLEER. The CDR3 is 16 amino acids. With V trimmed by 0 bases and J by 7 bases, 7 bases remained unmatched. The CDR3 loop is CASSQEALAGGGEQYF. The CDR3 DNA is TGCGCCAGCAGCCAAGAGGCCCTAGCGGGAGGGGGAGAGCAGTACTTC.

The chain recombines TRBV25-1 with TRBJ2-6, with D possibly being TRBD1 or TRBD2 (5 bases each). The CDR3 has 13 residues. Germline CDR1 and CDR2: MGHDK and SYGVNS. V dropped 4 bases and J dropped 13 bases, with 14 bases sitting between them. The DNA for the CDR3 is TGTGCCAGCAGTGCCCCCGGGACCCCTGTCCTGACTTTC. Translation gives CASSAPGTPVLTF.

The J gene is TRBJ2-7, the V gene TRBV30; 11 bases line up with TRBD1. CDR1 and CDR2 (germline): GTSNPN, SVGIG (reference sequence). Trimming removed 7 bases from V and 4 bases from J; junction bases left unmatched: 6. The CDR3 totals 13 residues. CDR3 protein: CASTDRGLYEQYF. In nucleotides, the CDR3 is TGTGCCTCCACGGACAGGGGGCTTTACGAGCAGTACTTC. The whole variable domain, remainder taken from reference TRBV30 and TRBJ2-7, is SQTIHQWPATLVQPVGSPLSLECTVEGTSNPNLYWYRQAAGRGLQLLFYSVGIGQISSEVPQNLSASRPQDRQFILSSKKLLLSDSGFYLCASTDRGLYEQYFGPGTRLTVT.

J is TRBJ2-1 and V is TRBV19, with 11 bases fitting TRBD2. The CDR3 spans 14 residues. Trimming cost V 7 bases and J 9 bases; bases outside gene matches: 8. CDR1 LNHDA and CDR2 SQIVND come from the germline V gene (reference sequence). The CDR3 sequence: CASKGSGRAIEQFF. The CDR3 DNA reads TGTGCCAGTAAGGGTAGCGGGAGGGCCATTGAGCAGTTCTTC.

The J gene is TRBJ1-4, the V gene TRBV30; 9 positions agree with TRBD1. The CDR3 covers 13 residues. Trimming cost V 8 bases and J 7 bases; bases outside gene matches: 8. Germline values: CDR1 GTSNPN, CDR2 SVGIG (reference sequence). The CDR3 loop reads CAGLGQGTEKLFF. Written as DNA, the CDR3 is TGTGCCGGACTGGGACAGGGTACTGAAAAACTGTTTTTT. Looking up the rest from reference TRBV30 and TRBJ1-4 gives the full variable domain: SQTIHQWPATLVQPVGSPLSLECTVEGTSNPNLYWYRQAAGRGLQLLFYSVGIGQISSEVPQNLSASRPQDRQFILSSKKLLLSDSGFYLCAGLGQGTEKLFFGSGTQLSVL.

This chain joins TRBV6-5 and TRBJ1-1; no definite D call. CDR1 and CDR2 from the germline V gene are MNHEY and SVGAGI. The germline V and J ends were trimmed by 0 bases and 1 base, with 9 bases remaining between them. CDR3 size: 15 residues. The CDR3: CASSYSGLGNTEAFF. For the CDR3, the DNA is TGTGCCAGCAGTTACTCCGGCCTAGGGAACACTGAAGCTTTCTTT.

On this clone: Germline is not matched at one junction end, which may reflect a read error. The CDR3 nucleotides are TGCAGCGTTCCGGGACTTGAAGACCCCTTC. Its translation is CSVPGLEDPF. The chain recombines TRBV29-1 with TRBJ1-2, with D perhaps TRBD1 (5 bases). The CDR3 has 10 residues. Germline assignment: CDR1 SQVTM and CDR2 ANQGSEA. The full variable domain, completed using reference TRBV29-1 and TRBJ1-2, is SAVISQKPSRDICQRGTSLTIQCQVDSQVTMMFWYRQQPGQSLTLIATANQGSEATYESGFVIDKFPISRPNLTFSTLTVSNMSPEDSSIYLCSVPGLEDPFGSGTRLTVV.

V and J are TRBV19 and TRBJ1-1; a possible D gene is TRBD1 (5 bases). Germline V gives CDR1 LNHDA, CDR2 SQIVND (reference sequence). V lost 3 bases and J lost 2, with 10 bases in between. There are 14 residues in the CDR3. CDR3 amino acids: CASSMGQGNTEAFF. In DNA, the CDR3 is TGTGCCAGTAGTATGGGCCAGGGAAACACTGAAGCTTTCTTT.

The chain uses TRBV28 and TRBJ2-3; D is ambiguous. Trimming pared 2 bases from V and 6 bases from J, leaving 12 bases between. CDR1 and CDR2 (germline): MDHEN, SYDVKM. CDR3 size: 14 residues. CDR3 coding DNA: TGTGCCAGCAGTTTAGGTTCCCGTTCTGATACGCAGTATTTT. Its translation: CASSLGSRSDTQYF.

The chain recombines TRBV30 with TRBJ2-4; 8 bases agree with TRBD2. Trimming cost V 1 base and J 8 bases; bases outside gene matches: 7. Germline CDR1 and CDR2: GTSNPN and SVGIG (reference sequence). This CDR3 spans 14 amino acids. This CDR3 is CAWSETGGVYIQYF. The DNA of the CDR3 is TGTGCCTGGAGTGAGACCGGGGGGGTATACATTCAGTACTTC.

V usage is TRBV29-1 and J usage is TRBJ1-1; maybe TRBD1 (6 bases). The V gene's germline CDR1 is SQVTM and CDR2 ANQGSEA. The CDR3 spans 13 residues. The V gene lost 3 bases and the J gene lost 3 bases, with 11 bases spanning the gap. The CDR3 DNA follows: TGCAGCGTTGATAGTCAGGGGCACACTGAAGCTTTCTTT. It is translated as CSVDSQGHTEAFF.